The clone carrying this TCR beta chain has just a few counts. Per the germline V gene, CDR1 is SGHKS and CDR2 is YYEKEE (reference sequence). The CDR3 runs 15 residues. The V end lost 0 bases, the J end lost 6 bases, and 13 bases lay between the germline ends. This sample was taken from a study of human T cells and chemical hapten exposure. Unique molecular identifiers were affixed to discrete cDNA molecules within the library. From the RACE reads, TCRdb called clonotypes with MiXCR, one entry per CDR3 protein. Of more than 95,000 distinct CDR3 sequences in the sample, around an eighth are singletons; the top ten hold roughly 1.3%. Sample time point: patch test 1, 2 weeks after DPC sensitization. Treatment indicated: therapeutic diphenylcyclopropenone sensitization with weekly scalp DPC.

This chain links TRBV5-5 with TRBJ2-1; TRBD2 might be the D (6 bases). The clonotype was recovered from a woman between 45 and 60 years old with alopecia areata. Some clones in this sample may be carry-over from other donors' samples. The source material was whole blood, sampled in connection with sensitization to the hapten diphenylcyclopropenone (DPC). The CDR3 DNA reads TGTGCCAGCAGCTTGGTCGGGGGAGGATTCAATGAGCAGTTCTTC. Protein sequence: CASSLVGGGFNEQFF.